The 9 T cell receptor beta chains given below trace back to one sample, sequenced in a study of beta chain features in type 1 diabetes. Since all of the isolated RNA was reverse transcribed, expressed TCRB transcripts were what got sequenced. Produced via immunoSEQ multiplex PCR; TCRdb's table is partial and in-frame only. The sample holds around 500,000 clones; about an eighth are singletons and the top ten take more than 0.045%. Sequencing was done on a sample of naive CD4+ T cells from blood. These receptors originate from a woman under 30 in good health.

The chain links TRBV7-9 to TRBJ1-2; D is perhaps TRBD1 (5 bases). Germline assignment: CDR1 SEHNR and CDR2 FQNEAQ (reference sequence). Trimming stripped 1 base from V and 2 bases from J, with 11 bases between. The CDR3 has 15 residues. The CDR3 protein is CASSLVSQGNYGYTF. CDR3 sequence (DNA): TGTGCCAGCAGCTTAGTCAGCCAGGGAAACTATGGCTACACCTTC.

The V and J genes are TRBV18 and TRBJ2-2; 9 positions agree with TRBD1. V gave up 6 bases and J gave up 4 bases; unmatched junction bases: 6. This CDR3 spans 15 amino acids. Germline CDR1 is KGHSH and CDR2 is LQKENI. CDR3 nucleotide sequence: TGTGCCAGCTCCGCGGGACAGGGAATCACCGGGGAGCTGTTTTTT. Amino acids: CASSAGQGITGELFF.

The chain has TRBV5-1 and TRBJ2-3; unclear D gene. V dropped 7 bases and J dropped 4 bases, with 10 bases sitting between them. The germline V gene encodes CDR1 SGHRS and CDR2 YFSETQ. CDR3 size: 12 residues. The DNA for the CDR3 is TGCGCCAGCGGGCAGACCCCAGATACGCAGTATTTT. Amino acid sequence: CASGQTPDTQYF.

This clone came up a few times. The J gene is TRBJ2-3, the V gene TRBV4-1; possible D gene TRBD1, 6 bases. This CDR3 region has 17 residues. V was pared by 1 base and J by 0 bases, with 14 bases between. Germline CDR1 and CDR2: MGHRA and YSYEKL. DNA of the CDR3: TGCGCCAGCAGCCAAGGGAAGACAGGCCGTAGCACAGATACGCAGTATTTT. Translating gives CASSQGKTGRSTDTQYF.

In this sample, this clone turned up a few times. This chain connects TRBV10-3 to TRBJ2-3; the match to TRBD2 covers 8 bases. CDR1 and CDR2 (germline): ENHRY, SYGVKD. There are 16 residues in the CDR3. V lost 3 bases and J lost 4; bases outside the gene matches: 9. CDR3 region: CAISDPGGVSADTQYF. The CDR3 DNA follows: TGTGCCATCAGTGACCCGGGGGGGGTGTCGGCAGATACGCAGTATTTT.

Details on this clone: A far larger clone is only one base removed, so a read error is likely. Other DNA sequences of this sample code for an identical CDR3. The chain uses TRBV7-6 and TRBJ2-3; D ambiguous. Trimming cost V 3 bases and J 3 bases, with 1 base left between them. Germline loops: CDR1 SGHVS, CDR2 FNYEAQ. CDR3 length: 11 residues. The CDR3 DNA follows: TGTGCCAGCAGCTTGACAGATACGCAGTATTTT. Its protein product is CASSLTDTQYF.

This clone came up a few times. The chain uses TRBV18 and TRBJ2-7; D perhaps matches TRBD2 (6 bases). Trimming took 3 bases from V and 7 from J, leaving 22 bases between them. Per the germline V gene, CDR1 is KGHSH and CDR2 is LQKENI. This CDR3 contains 16 residues. As DNA, the CDR3 is TGTGCCAGCTCACCGACTTATGGGGGGACCTTCAGGGAGCAGTACTTC. It codes for CASSPTYGGTFREQYF. The variable domain in full, with the rest retrieved from reference TRBV18 and TRBJ2-7, is NAGVMQNPRHLVRRRGQEARLRCSPMKGHSHVYWYRQLPEEGLKFMVYLQKENIIDESGMPKERFSAEFPKEGPSILRIQQVVRGDSAAYFCASSPTYGGTFREQYFGPGTRLTVT.

This clone turned up a few times. The chain carries TRBV5-1 and TRBJ1-6; TRBD1 matches at 9 bases. V was clipped by 4 bases and J by 4 bases; unmatched bases: 6. The CDR3 length is 16 residues. Germline V gene data show CDR1 as SGHRS and CDR2 as YFSETQ. The CDR3 DNA reads as TGCGCCAGCAGCCGGGACAGGGCCGAGTATAATTCACCCCTCCACTTT. Protein sequence: CASSRDRAEYNSPLHF.

This clone was seen only a few times. CDR3 amino acids: CASSLEVLAGSYNEQFF. The CDR3 coding sequence is TGTGCCAGCAGCTTGGAGGTACTAGCGGGCTCCTACAATGAGCAGTTCTTC. This chain links TRBV5-4 with TRBJ2-1; 9 bases are a match to TRBD2. Trimming removed 0 bases from V and 0 bases from J; junction bases left unmatched: 4. This CDR3 spans 17 amino acids. Looked up from germline, CDR1 is SGHNT and CDR2 is YYREEE (reference sequence).